The 20 T cell receptor beta chains below come from one sample, sequenced in a study of blood T cell repertoires in COVID-19. Sequenced by immunoSEQ multiplex PCR; TCRdb stores in-frame clones only, minus some. The sample records around 330,000 clones, around 85% being singletons. Sequenced material: PBMCs or T cells enriched from blood (not recorded which). These receptors all stem from a woman aged 25 to 39 who had been exposed to COVID-19.

In this sample, this clone turned up once. The chain employs TRBV19 and TRBJ1-6, with 9 bases matching TRBD1. The CDR3 spans 14 residues. J gave up 10 bases and V 3 bases, and 4 bases lay outside the gene matches. The V gene's germline CDR1 is LNHDA and CDR2 SQIVND (reference sequence). CDR3 nucleotides: TGTGCCAGTAGTATTGGACAGGGGAACTCACCCCTCCACTTT. It encodes CASSIGQGNSPLHF.

This clone was detected only a few times. The chain uses TRBV24-1 and TRBJ1-2; maybe TRBD1 (5 bases). Germline loops: CDR1 KGHDR, CDR2 SFDVKD. The CDR3 loop spans 15 amino acids. V was cut by 2 bases and J by 3 bases, with 12 bases left in between. CDR3 region: CATSDWFQGYYGYTF. The CDR3 DNA reads as TGTGCCACCAGTGATTGGTTTCAGGGTTACTATGGCTACACCTTC.

The table lists this clone with a few counts. The chain employs TRBV21-1 and TRBJ2-4; the table calls TRBD1, which could not be checked here. TRBV21-1 is reported as a pseudogene. There are 17 residues in the CDR3. CDR3 residues: CASSKLGQGDPKNIQYF. The CDR3, as DNA: TGTGCCAGCAGCAAACTGGGACAGGGGGATCCCAAAAACATTCAGTACTTC.

The sample holds one count of this clone. The V gene is TRBV19, the J gene TRBJ2-1; 8 bases are a match to TRBD1. The junction had 1 base not matched to a gene; V was cut back by 5 bases and J by 1 base. The CDR3 covers 14 residues. Germline values: CDR1 LNHDA, CDR2 SQIVND (reference sequence). The CDR3 loop is CASSRTGSYNEQFF. In nucleotides, the CDR3 is TGTGCCAGTAGTCGGACAGGGTCCTACAATGAGCAGTTCTTC.

This clone was recorded once. J is TRBJ1-5 and V is TRBV10-3, with D hard to call. The V gene's germline CDR1 is ENHRY and CDR2 SYGVKD. V lost 2 bases and J 7 bases, leaving 12 bases between the germline ends. The CDR3 spans 14 residues. The CDR3 loop reads CAISESSSRQPQHF. The CDR3 DNA is TGTGCCATCAGTGAGAGCTCTTCACGGCAGCCCCAGCATTTT.

The chain couples TRBV10-3 to TRBJ2-7; D unresolved. Looked up from germline, CDR1 is ENHRY and CDR2 is SYGVKD. The V gene lost 6 bases and the J gene lost 3 bases, with 15 bases spanning the gap. This CDR3 is 14 amino acids long. The CDR3 region has the DNA TGTGCCATCAGGATGTCAGATAAAGACTACGAGCAGTACTTC. This codes for CAIRMSDKDYEQYF.

The rearrangement links TRBV19 to TRBJ1-1; tentative D call: TRBD1 (5 bases). The V end was cut by 4 bases, the J end by 5 bases, with 14 bases between. Germline CDR1 reads LNHDA; CDR2 reads SQIVND (reference sequence). The CDR3 is 14 residues long. CDR3 sequence: CASSSQGRGTEAFF. The CDR3 nucleotides are TGTGCCAGTAGTAGCCAGGGTCGGGGGACTGAAGCTTTCTTT.

V and J are TRBV24-1 and TRBJ2-1; 11 bases are a match to TRBD2. Germline assignment: CDR1 KGHDR and CDR2 SFDVKD. The CDR3 is made up of 15 amino acids. V lost 7 bases, J lost 6 bases, and 7 bases stayed unmatched. In DNA form, the CDR3 reads TGTGCCACCAGCTTAGCGGGAGGGGGGGGCAATGAGCAGTTCTTC. Translated, it gives CATSLAGGGGNEQFF.

CDR3 in DNA: TGTGCCAGCAGTTCGCTACGGGGGACAGGGAACTATGGCTACACCTTC. This gives the protein CASSSLRGTGNYGYTF. V and J are TRBV27 and TRBJ1-2, with 9 positions matching TRBD1. This CDR3 has 16 residues. J lost 2 bases, V lost 4 bases, and 8 bases had no gene match. Germline CDR1 and CDR2: MNHEY and SMNVEV (reference sequence).

The chain couples TRBV6-5 to TRBJ2-3; 8 bases align to TRBD2. V lost 4 bases to trimming and J lost 2 bases; unmatched junction nucleotides: 5. The CDR3 loop spans 15 amino acids. Germline lookup yields CDR1 MNHEY and CDR2 SVGAGI. CDR3 in DNA: TGTGCCAGCAGTTCACCGGGACTAGTCACAGATACGCAGTATTTT. This sequence encodes CASSSPGLVTDTQYF.

The V gene is TRBV19, the J gene TRBJ2-7, with D hard to call. The V end was cut by 4 bases, the J end by 1 base, with 8 bases between. The CDR3 spans 13 residues. In germline, CDR1 is LNHDA, CDR2 SQIVND (reference sequence). The CDR3, as DNA: TGTGCCAGTAGTAAACACAGTTCCTACGAGCAGTACTTC. Its protein is CASSKHSSYEQYF.

This rearrangement joins TRBV29-1 to TRBJ2-1, with no clear D. Germline lookup yields CDR1 SQVTM and CDR2 ANQGSEA. This CDR3 is built from 14 residues. V dropped 3 bases and J dropped 6 bases, with 15 bases sitting between them. The CDR3 sequence is CSVDPGRGFNEQFF. In nucleotides, the CDR3 is TGCAGCGTTGACCCGGGTCGAGGATTCAATGAGCAGTTCTTC.

This chain uses TRBV7-3 with TRBJ1-1; 7 bases match TRBD1. The CDR3 loop spans 14 amino acids. The J segment lost 9 bases and the V segment lost 3 bases, leaving 10 bases of the junction unmatched. Germline V gives CDR1 SGHTA, CDR2 FQGTGA. The CDR3 DNA sequence: TGTGCCAGCAGCTTGGACTCCGGGACAGACAAAGCTTTCTTT. It translates to CASSLDSGTDKAFF.

The gene calls are TRBV6-5 and TRBJ1-1; unclear D gene. Trimming removed 2 bases at V and 3 bases at J, with 7 bases between. This CDR3 is 13 amino acids long. Per germline, CDR1 MNHEY and CDR2 SVGAGI. CDR3 nucleotide sequence: TGTGCCAGCAGTTACCGGAGTGACACTGAAGCTTTCTTT. Encoded protein: CASSYRSDTEAFF.

The CDR3: CASSETSPADTQYF. CDR3 coding DNA: TGTGCCAGCAGCGAGACTAGCCCCGCAGATACGCAGTATTTT. The V call is TRBV9, the J call TRBJ2-3, with 7 bases that match TRBD2. The CDR3 is 14 amino acids. Unmatched junction bases numbered 5, after V lost 3 bases and J lost 4 bases. The germline V gene has CDR1 SGDLS and CDR2 YYNGEE.

This clone was counted once. The V call is TRBV5-6, the J call TRBJ2-1; D is unclear. The CDR3 spans 11 residues. CDR1 and CDR2 (germline): SGHDT, YYEEEE. Trimming cost V 1 base and J 10 bases, with 6 bases left between them. CDR3 sequence (DNA): TGTGCCAGCAGCTTGAATCGGGAGCAGTTCTTC. Translated, it gives CASSLNREQFF. Together with reference TRBV5-6 and TRBJ2-1, the CDR3 gives the full variable domain: DAGVTQSPTHLIKTRGQQVTLRCSPKSGHDTVSWYQQALGQGPQFIFQYYEEEERQRGNFPDRFSGHQFPNYSSELNVNALLLGDSALYLCASSLNREQFFGPGTRLTVL.

The V gene is TRBV18, the J gene TRBJ2-3; 12 bases fit TRBD1. V dropped 3 bases and J dropped 4; count of bases not matched to a gene: 2. Germline V gene sequence: CDR1 KGHSH, CDR2 LQKENI. CDR3 size: 15 residues. This CDR3 is CASSPGTGGPDTQYF. The CDR3 DNA sequence: TGTGCCAGCTCACCCGGGACAGGGGGCCCAGATACGCAGTATTTT.

The chain uses TRBV29-1 and TRBJ1-2; 8 bases map to TRBD1. Per the germline V gene, CDR1 is SQVTM and CDR2 is ANQGSEA. The CDR3 spans 15 residues. The V gene end was trimmed by 3 bases and the J gene end by 6 bases; junction bases not matched to a gene: 12. The CDR3 is CSVEGQVLSPDGYTF. As DNA, the CDR3 is TGCAGCGTTGAGGGACAGGTGCTATCTCCGGATGGCTACACCTTC. Full variable domain (outside the CDR3, taken from reference TRBV29-1 and TRBJ1-2): SAVISQKPSRDICQRGTSLTIQCQVDSQVTMMFWYRQQPGQSLTLIATANQGSEATYESGFVIDKFPISRPNLTFSTLTVSNMSPEDSSIYLCSVEGQVLSPDGYTFGSGTRLTVV.

This chain uses TRBV19 with TRBJ2-7; D remains unclear. Germline V gene data show CDR1 as LNHDA and CDR2 as SQIVND (reference sequence). Trimming cost V 6 bases and J 0 bases, with 9 bases left between them. The CDR3 is 13 residues long. The CDR3 coding sequence is TGTGCCAGTAGGCCAACGGGCTCCTACGAGCAGTACTTC. Its translation: CASRPTGSYEQYF.

This sequence joins TRBV6-5 and TRBJ2-5, with a weak D call TRBD1 (6 bases). The V end was cut by 4 bases, the J end by 3 bases, with 9 bases between. This CDR3 is built from 13 residues. Germline CDR1 and CDR2: MNHEY and SVGAGI. Written as DNA, the CDR3 is TGTGCCAGCAGTTCATACAGGGAAGAGACCCAGTACTTC. Protein product: CASSSYREETQYF.